This T cell receptor (beta chain) was captured in a study of identical twins. General study findings and limits: Possibly, invariant MAIT and iNKT cells partly confounded zero-insertion analyses.

Turning to this clonotype: Its antigen is unknown.

CDR3 size: 15 residues. The ends lost 7 bases at V and 1 base at J; junction bases unmatched: 5. It was template switching that added a universal primer site, and there were unique molecular identifiers on the cDNA. A single record per CDR3 protein comes from TCRdb applying MiXCR to the 5' RACE reads. The sample includes about 530,000 distinct CDR3 sequences, around 22% of them seen just once. In addition, the sample was reused for a study of yellow fever vaccine responses in identical twins.

The TCR was taken from a woman aged 18-29 years in good health. The chain combines TRBV12-3 or TRBV12-4 with TRBJ2-1; 9 bases are a match to TRBD2. The sequenced sample was CD4+ T cells sorted from blood. In DNA form, the CDR3 reads TGTGCCAGCATTGGGCGGGGGGGTTCCTACAATGAGCAGTTCTTC. It yields the protein CASIGRGGSYNEQFF.